The following is a T cell receptor beta chain sequence with its context. Its antigen remains unidentified. This sample also contains other DNA sequences that code for the same CDR3. The source of the sample is a study of OX40 agonist ivuxolimab in advanced cancers. Overall study: Three patients had partial responses: one hepatocellular carcinoma, two cutaneous melanoma. General study points: Among the lowest levels of clonal expansion were found in partial responders at 0.1-3.0 mg/kg.

This table comes from immunoSEQ multiplex PCR, and its TCRdb copy is limited to in-frame clones, with some not included. This sample has tens of thousands of clones, with about 86% found just once. V was clipped by 5 bases and J by 5 bases, with 10 bases between them. Germline V gene data show CDR1 as MNHNS and CDR2 as SASEGT. The CDR3 runs to 14 residues. Patients were excluded for autoimmune disease history or systemic immunosuppression. The chain joins TRBV6-1 to TRBJ1-6; a weak D match, TRBD1 (5 bases). The material sequenced was CD4+ or CD8+ T cells sorted from blood, taken in a trial of the OX40 agonist ivuxolimab. The source of this sequence is an adult with an advanced solid tumor such as melanoma, head and neck, liver or kidney cancer. The CDR3 sequence: CASSPGTDNSPLHF. CDR3 coding DNA: TGTGCCAGCAGTCCTGGGACCGATAATTCACCCCTCCACTTT.